This T cell receptor beta chain came from a study of CD4 T cell repertoires in COVID-19. Study-wide background: CFSE-low cells expanded nine to eleven days with IL-2, then restimulated with other coronavirus spikes. Study-wide points: Several top expanded SARS-CoV-2-reactive clonotypes were shared by two or three memory subsets. SARS-CoV and/or HKU1 spike cultures shared between 7 and 25% of SARS-CoV-2 clonotypes.

In the case of this clone: Its antigen is as yet unknown.

Sequencing was done directly on freshly isolated, uncultured memory T cells. The CDR3 loop spans 13 amino acids. Germline V gene data show CDR1 as SGHRS and CDR2 as YFSETQ. Trimming pared 0 bases from V and 4 bases from J, leaving 5 bases between. Libraries were prepared by immunoSEQ multiplex PCR; TCRdb keeps only in-frame clonotypes and omits some of them. Here the sample spans about 22,000 clones, over 75% being singletons. Sequenced material: central memory CD4+ T cells from blood, taken before the COVID-19 pandemic. The TCR comes from a human donor who had COVID-19. The chain carries TRBV5-1 and TRBJ2-1; D gene uncertain. In DNA, the CDR3 is TGCGCCAGCAGCTTGGGCGTATACAATGAGCAGTTCTTC. This encodes CASSLGVYNEQFF.